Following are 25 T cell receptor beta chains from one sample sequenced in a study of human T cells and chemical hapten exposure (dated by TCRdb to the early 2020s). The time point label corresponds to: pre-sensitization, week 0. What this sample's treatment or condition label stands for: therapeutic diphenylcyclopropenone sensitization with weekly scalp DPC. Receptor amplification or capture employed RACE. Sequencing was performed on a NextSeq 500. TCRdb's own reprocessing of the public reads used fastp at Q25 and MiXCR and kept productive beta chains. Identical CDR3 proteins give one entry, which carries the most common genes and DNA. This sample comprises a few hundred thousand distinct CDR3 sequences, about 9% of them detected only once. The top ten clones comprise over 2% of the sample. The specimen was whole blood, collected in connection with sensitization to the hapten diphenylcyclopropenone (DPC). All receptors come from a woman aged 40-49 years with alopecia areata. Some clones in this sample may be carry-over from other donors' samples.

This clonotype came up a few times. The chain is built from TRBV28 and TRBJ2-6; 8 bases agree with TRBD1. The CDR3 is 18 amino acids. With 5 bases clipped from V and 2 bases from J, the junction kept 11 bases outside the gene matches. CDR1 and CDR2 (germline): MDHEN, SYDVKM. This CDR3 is CASSRRGLRSPGANVLTF. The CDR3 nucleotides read TGTGCCAGCAGTCGCAGGGGGCTAAGATCCCCTGGGGCCAACGTCCTGACTTTC.

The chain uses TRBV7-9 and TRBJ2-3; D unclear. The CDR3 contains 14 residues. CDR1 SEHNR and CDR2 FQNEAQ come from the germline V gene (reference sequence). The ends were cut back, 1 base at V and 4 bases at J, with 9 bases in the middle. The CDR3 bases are TGTGCCAGCAGCTTAGAGCTTATTCCAGATACGCAGTATTTT. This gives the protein CASSLELIPDTQYF.

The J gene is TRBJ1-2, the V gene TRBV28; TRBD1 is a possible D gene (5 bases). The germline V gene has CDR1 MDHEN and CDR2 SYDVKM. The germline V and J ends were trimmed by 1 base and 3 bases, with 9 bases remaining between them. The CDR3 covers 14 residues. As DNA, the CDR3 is TGTGCCAGCAGTTTATCAGGGCAGGACTATGGCTACACCTTC. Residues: CASSLSGQDYGYTF.

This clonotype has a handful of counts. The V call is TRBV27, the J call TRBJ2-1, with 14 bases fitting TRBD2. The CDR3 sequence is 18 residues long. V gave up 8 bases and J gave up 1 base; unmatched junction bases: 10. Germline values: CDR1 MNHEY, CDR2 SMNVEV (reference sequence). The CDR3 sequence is CASLKWTSGRRSYNEQFF. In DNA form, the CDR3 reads TGTGCCAGCCTTAAATGGACTAGCGGGAGGCGGTCCTACAATGAGCAGTTCTTC.

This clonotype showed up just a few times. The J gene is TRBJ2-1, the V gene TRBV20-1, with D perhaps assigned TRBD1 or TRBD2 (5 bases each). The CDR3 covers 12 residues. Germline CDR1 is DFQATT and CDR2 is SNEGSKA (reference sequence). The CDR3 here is CSLGTVYNEQFF. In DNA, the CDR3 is TGCAGCCTCGGGACGGTATACAATGAGCAGTTCTTC.

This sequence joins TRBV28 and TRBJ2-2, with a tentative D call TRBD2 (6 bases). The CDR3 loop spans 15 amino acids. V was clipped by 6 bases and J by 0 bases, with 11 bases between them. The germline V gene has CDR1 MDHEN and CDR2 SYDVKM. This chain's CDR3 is CASSRGTPNTGELFF. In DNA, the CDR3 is TGTGCCAGCAGCCGCGGGACTCCGAACACCGGGGAGCTGTTTTTT.

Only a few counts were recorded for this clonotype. The CDR3 spells CASSSASGRRYYEQYF. CDR3 DNA sequence: TGTGCCAGCAGTTCTGCAAGCGGGAGGCGGTACTACGAGCAGTACTTC. The chain carries TRBV6-2 or TRBV6-3 and TRBJ2-7; 9 positions agree with TRBD2. Unmatched junction bases numbered 10, after V lost 4 bases and J lost 3 bases. Germline CDR1 reads MNHEY; CDR2 reads SVGEGT. This CDR3 region has 16 residues.

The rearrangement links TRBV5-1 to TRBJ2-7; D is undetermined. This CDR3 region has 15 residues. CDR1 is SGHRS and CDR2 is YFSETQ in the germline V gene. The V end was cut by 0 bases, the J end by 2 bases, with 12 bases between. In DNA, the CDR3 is TGCGCCAGCAGCTTGGACGCCCGGCGACCCTACGAGCAGTACTTC. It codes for CASSLDARRPYEQYF. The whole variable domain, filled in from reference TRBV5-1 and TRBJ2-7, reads KAGVTQTPRYLIKTRGQQVTLSCSPISGHRSVSWYQQTPGQGLQFLFEYFSETQRNKGNFPGRFSGRQFSNSRSEMNVSTLELGDSALYLCASSLDARRPYEQYFGPGTRLTVT.

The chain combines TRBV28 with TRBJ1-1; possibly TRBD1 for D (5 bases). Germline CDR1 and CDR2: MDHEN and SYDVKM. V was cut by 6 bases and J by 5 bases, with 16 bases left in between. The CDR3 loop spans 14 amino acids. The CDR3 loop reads CASRAPEGKTEAFF. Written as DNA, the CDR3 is TGTGCCAGCAGAGCACCCGAGGGGAAAACTGAAGCTTTCTTT.

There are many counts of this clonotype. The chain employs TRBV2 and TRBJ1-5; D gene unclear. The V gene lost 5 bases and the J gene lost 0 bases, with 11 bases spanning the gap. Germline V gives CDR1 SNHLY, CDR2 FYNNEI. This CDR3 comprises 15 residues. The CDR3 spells CASSINSYSNQPQHF. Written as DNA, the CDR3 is TGTGCCAGCAGTATAAACAGTTATAGCAATCAGCCCCAGCATTTT. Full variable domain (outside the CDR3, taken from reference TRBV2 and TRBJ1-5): EPEVTQTPSHQVTQMGQEVILRCVPISNHLYFYWYRQILGQKVEFLVSFYNNEISEKSEIFDDQFSVERPDGSNFTLKIRSTKLEDSAMYFCASSINSYSNQPQHFGDGTRLSIL.

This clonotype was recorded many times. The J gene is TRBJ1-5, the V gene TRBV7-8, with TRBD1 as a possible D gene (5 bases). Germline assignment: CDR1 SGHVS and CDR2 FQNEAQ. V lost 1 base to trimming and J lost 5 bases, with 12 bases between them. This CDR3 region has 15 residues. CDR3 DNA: TGTGCCAGCAGCTTAGGGGCTCCAGGGCATCAGCCCCAGCATTTT. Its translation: CASSLGAPGHQPQHF.

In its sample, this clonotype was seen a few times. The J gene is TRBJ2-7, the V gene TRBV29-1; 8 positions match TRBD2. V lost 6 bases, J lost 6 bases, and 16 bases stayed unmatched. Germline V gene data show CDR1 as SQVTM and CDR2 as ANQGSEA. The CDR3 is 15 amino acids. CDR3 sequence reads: CSVDGTAGDPFEQYF. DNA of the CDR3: TGCAGCGTGGACGGTACAGCGGGAGACCCTTTCGAGCAGTACTTC.

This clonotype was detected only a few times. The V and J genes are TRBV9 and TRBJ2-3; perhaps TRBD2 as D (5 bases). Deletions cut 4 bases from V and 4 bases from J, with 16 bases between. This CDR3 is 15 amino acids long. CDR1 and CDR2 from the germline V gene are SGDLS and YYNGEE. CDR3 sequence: CASSLDEGRSDTQYF. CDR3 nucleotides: TGTGCCAGCAGCCTGGACGAGGGTAGATCAGATACGCAGTATTTT.

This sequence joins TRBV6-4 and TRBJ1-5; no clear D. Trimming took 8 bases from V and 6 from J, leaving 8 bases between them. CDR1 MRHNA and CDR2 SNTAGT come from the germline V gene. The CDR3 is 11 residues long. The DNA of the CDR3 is TGTGCCAGCCTCCCCACTCAGCCCCAGCATTTT. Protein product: CASLPTQPQHF.

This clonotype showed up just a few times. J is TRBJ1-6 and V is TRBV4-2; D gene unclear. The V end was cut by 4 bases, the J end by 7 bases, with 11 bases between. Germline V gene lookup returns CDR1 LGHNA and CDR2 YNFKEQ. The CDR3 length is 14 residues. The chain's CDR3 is CASSRLLLNSPLHF. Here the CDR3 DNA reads TGTGCCAGCAGCCGCCTGCTCCTAAATTCACCCCTCCACTTT.

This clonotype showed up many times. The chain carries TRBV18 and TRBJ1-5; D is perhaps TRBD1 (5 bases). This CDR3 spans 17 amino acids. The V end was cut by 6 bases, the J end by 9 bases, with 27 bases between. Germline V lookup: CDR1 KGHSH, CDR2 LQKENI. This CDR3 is CASSPGGAGGGPRPQHF. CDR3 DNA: TGTGCCAGCTCCCCTGGAGGCGCTGGGGGAGGCCCACGGCCCCAGCATTTT.

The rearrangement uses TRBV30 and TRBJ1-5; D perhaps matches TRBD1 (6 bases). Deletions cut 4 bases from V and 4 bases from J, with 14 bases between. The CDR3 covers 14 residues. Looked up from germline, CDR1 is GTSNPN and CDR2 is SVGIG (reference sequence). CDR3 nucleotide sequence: TGTGCCTGGACTGCCGGACAGTTTAATCAGCCCCAGCATTTT. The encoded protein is CAWTAGQFNQPQHF.

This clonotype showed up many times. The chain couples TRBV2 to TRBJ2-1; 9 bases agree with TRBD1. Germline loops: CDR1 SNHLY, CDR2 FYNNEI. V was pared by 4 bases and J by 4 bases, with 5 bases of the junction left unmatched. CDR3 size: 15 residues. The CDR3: CASSGQGGNYNEQFF. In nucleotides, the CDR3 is TGTGCCAGCAGTGGACAGGGGGGAAATTACAATGAGCAGTTCTTC.

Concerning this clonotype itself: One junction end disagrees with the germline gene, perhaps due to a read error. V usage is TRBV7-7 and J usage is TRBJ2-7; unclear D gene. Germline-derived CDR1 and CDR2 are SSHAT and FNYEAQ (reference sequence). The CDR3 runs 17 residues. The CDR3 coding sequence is TGTGCTAGCAGTGTAAGGTTCAATAGAGACAATCCTTACGAGCAGTACTTC. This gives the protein CASSVRFNRDNPYEQYF.

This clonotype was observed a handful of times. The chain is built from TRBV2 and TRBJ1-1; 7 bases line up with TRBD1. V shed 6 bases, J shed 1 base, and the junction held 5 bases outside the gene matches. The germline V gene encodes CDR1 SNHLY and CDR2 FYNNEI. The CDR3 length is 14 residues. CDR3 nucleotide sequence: TGTGCCAGCAGGGGGGCAGGGGGGAACACTGAAGCTTTCTTT. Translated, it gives CASRGAGGNTEAFF. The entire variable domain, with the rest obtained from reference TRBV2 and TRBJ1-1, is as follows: EPEVTQTPSHQVTQMGQEVILRCVPISNHLYFYWYRQILGQKVEFLVSFYNNEISEKSEIFDDQFSVERPDGSNFTLKIRSTKLEDSAMYFCASRGAGGNTEAFFGQGTRLTVV.

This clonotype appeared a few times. The DNA for the CDR3 is TGCAGCGTCCACCATTCCGGGAAGTGGGAGACCCAGTACTTC. It encodes CSVHHSGKWETQYF. The chain combines TRBV29-1 with TRBJ2-5; tentative D call: TRBD2 (5 bases). Looked up from germline, CDR1 is SQVTM and CDR2 is ANQGSEA. V gave up 6 bases and J gave up 5 bases, with 19 bases separating them. This CDR3 comprises 14 residues.

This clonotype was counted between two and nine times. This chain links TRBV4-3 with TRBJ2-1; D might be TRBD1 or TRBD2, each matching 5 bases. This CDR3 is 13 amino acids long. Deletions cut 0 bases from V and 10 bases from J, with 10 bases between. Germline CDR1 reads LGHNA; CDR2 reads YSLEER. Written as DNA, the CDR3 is TGCGCCAGCAGCCAAGATAAGGGACGGGAGCAGTTCTTC. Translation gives CASSQDKGREQFF.

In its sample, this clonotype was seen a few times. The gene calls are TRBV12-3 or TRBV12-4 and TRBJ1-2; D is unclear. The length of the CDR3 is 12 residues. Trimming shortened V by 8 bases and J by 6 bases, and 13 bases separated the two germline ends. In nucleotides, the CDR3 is TGTGCCAGCGTATTGAGGCAACATGGCTACACCTTC. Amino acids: CASVLRQHGYTF.

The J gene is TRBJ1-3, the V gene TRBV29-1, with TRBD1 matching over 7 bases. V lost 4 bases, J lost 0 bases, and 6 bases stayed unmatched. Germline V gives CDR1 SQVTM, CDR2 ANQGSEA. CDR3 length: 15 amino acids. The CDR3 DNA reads TGCAGCGTTGCGGGACAGTTAGACTCTGGAAACACCATATATTTT. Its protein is CSVAGQLDSGNTIYF.

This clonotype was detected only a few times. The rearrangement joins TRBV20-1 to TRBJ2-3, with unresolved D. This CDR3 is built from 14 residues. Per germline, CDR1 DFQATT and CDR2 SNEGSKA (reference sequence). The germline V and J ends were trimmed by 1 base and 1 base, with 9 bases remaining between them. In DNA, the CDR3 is TGCAGTGCTAGAGCCCTTGGGGGCACAGATACGCAGTATTTT. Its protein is CSARALGGTDTQYF.